One and the same sample provided the 3 T cell receptor beta chains below, sequenced in a study of cytomegalovirus exposure and HLA in healthy donors. The PCR used 60 Vbeta and 13 Jbeta primers. Assay: immunoSEQ multiplex PCR; the TCRdb copy retains only in-frame clones and omits some. The table includes about 140,000 clones, approximately 68% detected once. The source material was PBMCs. The receptor set was obtained from a man aged 55 to 70 in good health and CMV-seronegative.

The chain uses TRBV14 and TRBJ2-7; 12 bases agree with TRBD2. Germline trimming cut 4 bases from V and 0 bases from J; bases unmatched to any gene: 4. The CDR3 length is 16 residues. Germline CDR1 reads SGHDN; CDR2 reads FVKESK. The CDR3, as DNA: TGTGCCAGCAGCCTTTTGACTAGCGGGGGCTCCTACGAGCAGTACTTC. Amino acid sequence: CASSLLTSGGSYEQYF.

V and J are TRBV29-1 and TRBJ2-2, with TRBD1 matching 8 bases. Germline CDR1 SQVTM, CDR2 ANQGSEA. V dropped 4 bases and J dropped 0; count of bases not matched to a gene: 1. The CDR3 extends over 14 amino acids. The CDR3 sequence is CSVAGQANTGELFF. CDR3 bases: TGCAGCGTTGCGGGACAGGCGAACACCGGGGAGCTGTTTTTT.

This clone showed up just a few times. The V gene is TRBV28, the J gene TRBJ1-5, with TRBD1 matching 7 bases. The CDR3 is 12 residues long. Germline CDR1 reads MDHEN; CDR2 reads SYDVKM. The J segment lost 3 bases and the V segment lost 10 bases, leaving 3 bases of the junction unmatched. The CDR3 loop is CATGGSNQPQHF. Written as DNA, the CDR3 is TGTGCCACAGGGGGTTCCAATCAGCCCCAGCATTTT. The full variable domain, with the rest looked up from reference TRBV28 and TRBJ1-5, is DVKVTQSSRYLVKRTGEKVFLECVQDMDHENMFWYRQDPGLGLRLIYFSYDVKMKEKGDIPEGYSVSREKKERFSLILESASTNQTSMYLCATGGSNQPQHFGDGTRLSIL.